This T cell receptor beta chain was sequenced during a study of CD8+CD57+ T cells in acquired aplastic anemia. For the study at large: An average of roughly 3 ug of DNA was obtained from sorted CD4+ and CD8+ cells. Healthy donors gave roughly 9.9 million reads on average for CD4+ cells.

TCR beta VDJ and CDR3 profiles were obtained from a genomic DNA template. Via MiXCR, TCRdb re-called the reads, giving one row per CDR3 protein. The top ten clones hold around 3% of a sample with some 190,000 distinct CDR3 sequences, 45% to 50% of them seen once. V lost 4 bases and J 2 bases, leaving 6 bases between the germline ends. The CDR3 covers 12 residues. Per germline, CDR1 WSHSY and CDR2 SAAADI. This clonotype occurred a few times. The antigen is not known. Overall study findings and caveats: CD8+ Simpson's diversity did not differ significantly between patients and controls. Overlap between patients and controls comprised just under 30 CD8+ CDR3 sequences.

This receptor was identified in a human donor in good health. The specimen was sorted CD4+, CD8+, or CD8+CD57+ T cells (not recorded which) from PBMCs. The chain is built from TRBV10-2 and TRBJ2-7; D not certain. Here the CDR3 DNA reads TGCGCCAGCAGTGGGTTGCCCTACGAGCAGTACTTC. Translated: CASSGLPYEQYF.